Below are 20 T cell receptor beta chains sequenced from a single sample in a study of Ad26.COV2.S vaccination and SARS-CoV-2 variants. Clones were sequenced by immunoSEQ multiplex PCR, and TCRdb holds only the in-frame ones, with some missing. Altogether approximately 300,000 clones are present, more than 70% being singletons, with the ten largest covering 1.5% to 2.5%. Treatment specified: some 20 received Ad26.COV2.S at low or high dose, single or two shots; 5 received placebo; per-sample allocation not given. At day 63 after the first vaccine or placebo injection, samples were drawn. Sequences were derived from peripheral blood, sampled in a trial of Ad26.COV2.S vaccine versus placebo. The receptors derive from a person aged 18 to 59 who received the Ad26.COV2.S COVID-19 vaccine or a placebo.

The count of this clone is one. CDR3 residues: CASSHRGQGHNQPQHF. The CDR3, as DNA: TGTGCCAGCAGCCACCGGGGACAGGGCCACAATCAGCCCCAGCATTTT. The V and J genes are TRBV3-1 (or the pseudogene TRBV3-2) and TRBJ1-5; 9 positions agree with TRBD1. The CDR3 has 16 residues. Germline V gene data show CDR1 as LGHDT and CDR2 as YNNKEL (reference sequence). J lost 3 bases, V lost 3 bases, and 6 bases had no gene match.

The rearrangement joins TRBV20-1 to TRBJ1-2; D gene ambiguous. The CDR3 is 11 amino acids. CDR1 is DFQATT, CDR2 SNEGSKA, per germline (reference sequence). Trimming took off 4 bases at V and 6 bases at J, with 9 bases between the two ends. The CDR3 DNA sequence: TGCAGTGCTATCCGGGTGGATGGCTACACCTTC. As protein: CSAIRVDGYTF.

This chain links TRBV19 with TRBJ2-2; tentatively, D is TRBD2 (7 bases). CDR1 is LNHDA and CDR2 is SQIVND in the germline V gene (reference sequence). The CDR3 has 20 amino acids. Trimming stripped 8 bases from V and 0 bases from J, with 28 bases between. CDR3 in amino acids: CASPFRRKGGGSSNTGELFF. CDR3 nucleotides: TGTGCCAGTCCGTTTCGCCGTAAGGGGGGAGGGTCGTCGAACACCGGGGAGCTGTTTTTT.

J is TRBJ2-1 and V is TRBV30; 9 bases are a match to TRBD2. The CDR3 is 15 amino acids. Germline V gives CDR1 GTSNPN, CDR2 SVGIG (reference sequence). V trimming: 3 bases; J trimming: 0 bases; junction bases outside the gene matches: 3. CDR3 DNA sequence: TGTGCCTGGAGCAGCGGGGGGAGCTCCTACAATGAGCAGTTCTTC. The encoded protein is CAWSSGGSSYNEQFF. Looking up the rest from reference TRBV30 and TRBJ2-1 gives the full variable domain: SQTIHQWPATLVQPVGSPLSLECTVEGTSNPNLYWYRQAAGRGLQLLFYSVGIGQISSEVPQNLSASRPQDRQFILSSKKLLLSDSGFYLCAWSSGGSSYNEQFFGPGTRLTVL.

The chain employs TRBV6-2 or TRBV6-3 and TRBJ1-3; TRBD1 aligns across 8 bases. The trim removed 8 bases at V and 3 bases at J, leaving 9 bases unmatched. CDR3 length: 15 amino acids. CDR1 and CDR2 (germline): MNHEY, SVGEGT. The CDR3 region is CASGHRTGNGNTIYF. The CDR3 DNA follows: TGTGCCAGCGGCCACCGGACAGGGAATGGAAACACCATATATTTT.

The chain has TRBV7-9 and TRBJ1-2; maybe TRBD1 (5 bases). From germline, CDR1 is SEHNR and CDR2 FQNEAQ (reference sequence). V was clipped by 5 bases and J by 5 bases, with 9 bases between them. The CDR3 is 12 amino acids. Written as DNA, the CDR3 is TGTGCCAGCAGCCCCACAGGATATGGCTACACCTTC. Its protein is CASSPTGYGYTF.

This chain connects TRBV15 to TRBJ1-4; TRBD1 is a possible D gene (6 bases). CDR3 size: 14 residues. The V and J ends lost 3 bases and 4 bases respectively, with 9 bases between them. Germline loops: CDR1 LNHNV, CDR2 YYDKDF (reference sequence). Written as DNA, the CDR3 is TGTGCCACCAGCAGCACAGGGTTTAATGAAAAACTGTTTTTT. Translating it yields CATSSTGFNEKLFF. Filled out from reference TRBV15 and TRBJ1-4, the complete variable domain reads DAMVIQNPRYQVTQFGKPVTLSCSQTLNHNVMYWYQQKSSQAPKLLFHYYDKDFNNEADTPDNFQSRRPNTSFCFLDIRSPGLGDTAMYLCATSSTGFNEKLFFGSGTQLSVL.

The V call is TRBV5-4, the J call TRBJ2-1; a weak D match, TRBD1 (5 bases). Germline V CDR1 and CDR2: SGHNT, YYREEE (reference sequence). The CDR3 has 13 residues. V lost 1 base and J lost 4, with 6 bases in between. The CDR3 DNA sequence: TGTGCCAGCAGCTTGAAGGGGTACAATGAGCAGTTCTTC. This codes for CASSLKGYNEQFF.

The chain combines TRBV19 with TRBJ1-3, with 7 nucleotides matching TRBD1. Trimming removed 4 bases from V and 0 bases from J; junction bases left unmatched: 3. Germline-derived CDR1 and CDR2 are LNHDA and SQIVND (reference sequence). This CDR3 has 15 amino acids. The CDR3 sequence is CASSTRGSSGNTIYF. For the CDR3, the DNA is TGTGCCAGTAGTACCAGGGGGTCCTCTGGAAACACCATATATTTT.

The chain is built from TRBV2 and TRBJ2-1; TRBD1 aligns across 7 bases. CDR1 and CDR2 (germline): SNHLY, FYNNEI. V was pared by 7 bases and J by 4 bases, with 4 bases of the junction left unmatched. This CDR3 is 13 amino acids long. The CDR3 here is CASTVDRYNEQFF. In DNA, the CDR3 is TGTGCCAGCACGGTGGACAGGTACAATGAGCAGTTCTTC.

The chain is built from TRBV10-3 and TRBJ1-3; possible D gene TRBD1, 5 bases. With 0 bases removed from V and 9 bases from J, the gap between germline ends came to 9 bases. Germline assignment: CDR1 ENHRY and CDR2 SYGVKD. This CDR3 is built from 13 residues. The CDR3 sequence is CAISESRDGTIYF. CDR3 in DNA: TGTGCCATCAGTGAGTCCAGGGACGGCACCATATATTTT.

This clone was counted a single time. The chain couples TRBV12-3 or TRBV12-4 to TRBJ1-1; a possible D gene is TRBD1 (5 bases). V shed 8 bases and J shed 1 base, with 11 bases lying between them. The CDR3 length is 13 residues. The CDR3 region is CASRGQGNTEAFF. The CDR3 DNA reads TGTGCCAGCCGAGGCCAGGGGAACACTGAAGCTTTCTTT.

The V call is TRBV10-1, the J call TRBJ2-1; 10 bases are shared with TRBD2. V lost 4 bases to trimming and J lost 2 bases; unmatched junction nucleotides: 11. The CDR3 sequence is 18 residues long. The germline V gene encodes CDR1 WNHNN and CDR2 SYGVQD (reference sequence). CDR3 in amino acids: CASSGASGGAKAYNEQFF. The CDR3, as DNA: TGCGCCAGCAGTGGAGCCAGCGGGGGGGCCAAAGCCTACAATGAGCAGTTCTTC.

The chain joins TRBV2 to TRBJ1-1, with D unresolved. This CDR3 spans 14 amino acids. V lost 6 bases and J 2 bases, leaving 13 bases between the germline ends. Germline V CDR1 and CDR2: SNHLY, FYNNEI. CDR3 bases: TGTGCCAGCAGCCCCGAAGGGTCCAACACTGAAGCTTTCTTT. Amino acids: CASSPEGSNTEAFF.

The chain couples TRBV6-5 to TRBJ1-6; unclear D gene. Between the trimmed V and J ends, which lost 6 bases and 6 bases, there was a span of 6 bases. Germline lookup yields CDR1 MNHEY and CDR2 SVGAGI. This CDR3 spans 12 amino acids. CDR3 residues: CASSLSNSPLHF. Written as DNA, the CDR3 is TGTGCCAGCAGCCTCAGTAATTCACCCCTCCACTTT.

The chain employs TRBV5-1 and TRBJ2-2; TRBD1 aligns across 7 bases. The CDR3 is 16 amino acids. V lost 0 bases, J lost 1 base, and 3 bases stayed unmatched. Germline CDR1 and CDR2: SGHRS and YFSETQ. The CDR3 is CASSLGGTENTGELFF. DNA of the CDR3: TGCGCCAGCAGCTTGGGGGGGACAGAGAACACCGGGGAGCTGTTTTTT.

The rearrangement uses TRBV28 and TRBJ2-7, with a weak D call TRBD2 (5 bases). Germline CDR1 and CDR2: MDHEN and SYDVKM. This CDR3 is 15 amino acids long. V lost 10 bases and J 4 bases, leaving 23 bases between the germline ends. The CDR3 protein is CATFLRPSWEYEQYF. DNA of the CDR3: TGTGCCACCTTCCTTCGACCGAGTTGGGAGTACGAGCAGTACTTC.

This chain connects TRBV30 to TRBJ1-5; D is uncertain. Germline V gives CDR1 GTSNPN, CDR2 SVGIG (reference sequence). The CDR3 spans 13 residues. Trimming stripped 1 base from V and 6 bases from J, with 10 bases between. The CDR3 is CAWSAAGSQPQHF. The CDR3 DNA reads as TGTGCCTGGAGTGCGGCCGGGAGTCAGCCCCAGCATTTT. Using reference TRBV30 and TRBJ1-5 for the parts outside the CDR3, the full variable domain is SQTIHQWPATLVQPVGSPLSLECTVEGTSNPNLYWYRQAAGRGLQLLFYSVGIGQISSEVPQNLSASRPQDRQFILSSKKLLLSDSGFYLCAWSAAGSQPQHFGDGTRLSIL.

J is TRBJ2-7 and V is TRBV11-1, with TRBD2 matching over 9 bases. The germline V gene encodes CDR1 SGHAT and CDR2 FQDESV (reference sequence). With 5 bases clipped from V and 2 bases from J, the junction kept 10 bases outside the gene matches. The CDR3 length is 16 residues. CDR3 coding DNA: TGTGCCAGCAGCCCCCCCGGCGGGGGGGCAGCCTACGAGCAGTACTTC. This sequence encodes CASSPPGGGAAYEQYF.

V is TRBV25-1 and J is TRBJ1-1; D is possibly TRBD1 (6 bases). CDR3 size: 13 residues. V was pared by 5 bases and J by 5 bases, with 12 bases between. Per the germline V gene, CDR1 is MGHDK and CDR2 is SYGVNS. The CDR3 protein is CASSLGAGTEAFF. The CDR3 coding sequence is TGTGCCAGCAGTCTGGGGGCCGGGACTGAAGCTTTCTTT.